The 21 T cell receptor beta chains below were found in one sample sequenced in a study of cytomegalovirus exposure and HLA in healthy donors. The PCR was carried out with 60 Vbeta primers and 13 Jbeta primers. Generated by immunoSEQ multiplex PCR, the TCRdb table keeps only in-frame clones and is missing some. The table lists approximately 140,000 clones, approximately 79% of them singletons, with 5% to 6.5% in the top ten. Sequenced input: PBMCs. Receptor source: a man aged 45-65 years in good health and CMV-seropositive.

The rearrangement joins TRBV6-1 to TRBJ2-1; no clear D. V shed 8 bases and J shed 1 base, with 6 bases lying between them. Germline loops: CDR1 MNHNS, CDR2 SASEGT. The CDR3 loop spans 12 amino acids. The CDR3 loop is CASELSYNEQFF. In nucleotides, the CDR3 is TGTGCCAGCGAACTATCCTACAATGAGCAGTTCTTC.

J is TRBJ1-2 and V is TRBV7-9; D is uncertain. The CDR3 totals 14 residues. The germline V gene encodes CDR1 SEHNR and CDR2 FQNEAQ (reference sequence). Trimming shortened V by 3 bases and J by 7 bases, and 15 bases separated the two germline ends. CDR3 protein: CASSFSEGGSGYTF. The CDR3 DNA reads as TGTGCCAGCAGCTTCAGCGAGGGAGGCTCTGGCTACACCTTC.

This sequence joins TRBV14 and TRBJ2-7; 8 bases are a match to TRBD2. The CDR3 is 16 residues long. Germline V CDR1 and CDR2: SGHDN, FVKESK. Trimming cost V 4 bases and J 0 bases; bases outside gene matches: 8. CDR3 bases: TGTGCCAGCAGCCCGACTCTAGCGGGCGTCTCCTACGAGCAGTACTTC. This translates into CASSPTLAGVSYEQYF.

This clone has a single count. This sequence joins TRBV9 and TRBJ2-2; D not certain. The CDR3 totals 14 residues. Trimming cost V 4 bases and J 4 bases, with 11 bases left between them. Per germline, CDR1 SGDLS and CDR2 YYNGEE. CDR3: CASSSQIGTGELFF. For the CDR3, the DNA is TGTGCCAGCAGCTCTCAAATCGGCACCGGGGAGCTGTTTTTT.

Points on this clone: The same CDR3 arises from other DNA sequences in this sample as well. The CDR3 protein is CASSRSSGNTIYF. DNA for the CDR3: TGTGCCAGCAGCCGGAGCTCTGGAAACACCATATATTTT. The gene calls are TRBV6-5 and TRBJ1-3; D gene ambiguous. CDR3 length equals 13 residues. V lost 6 bases and J 0 bases, leaving 6 bases between the germline ends. Germline V gene lookup returns CDR1 MNHEY and CDR2 SVGAGI.

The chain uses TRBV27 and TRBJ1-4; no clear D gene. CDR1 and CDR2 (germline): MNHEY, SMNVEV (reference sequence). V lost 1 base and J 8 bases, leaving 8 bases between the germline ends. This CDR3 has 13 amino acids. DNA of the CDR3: TGTGCCAGCAGTTTATATAGTGTAGAAAAACTGTTTTTT. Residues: CASSLYSVEKLFF.

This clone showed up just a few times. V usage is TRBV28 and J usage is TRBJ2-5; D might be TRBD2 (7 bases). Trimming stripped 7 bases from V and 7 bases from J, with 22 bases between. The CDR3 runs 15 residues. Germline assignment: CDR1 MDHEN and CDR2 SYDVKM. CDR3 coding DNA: TGTGCCAGCACAGGGGATGCAGGGCGGGGGTTGACCCAGTACTTC. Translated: CASTGDAGRGLTQYF.

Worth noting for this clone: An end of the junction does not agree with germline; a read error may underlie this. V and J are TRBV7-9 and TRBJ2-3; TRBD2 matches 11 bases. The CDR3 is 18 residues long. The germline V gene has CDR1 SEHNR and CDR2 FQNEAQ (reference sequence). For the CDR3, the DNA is TGTTCCAGCAGCTCCGGGGACGGACTAGCGGGCTTCACAGATACGCAGTATTTT. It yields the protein CSSSSGDGLAGFTDTQYF.

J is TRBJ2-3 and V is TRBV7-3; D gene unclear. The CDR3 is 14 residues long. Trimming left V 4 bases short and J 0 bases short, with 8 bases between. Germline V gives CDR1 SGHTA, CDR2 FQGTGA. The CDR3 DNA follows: TGTGCCAGCAGCTCCTCACACAGCACAGATACGCAGTATTTT. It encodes CASSSSHSTDTQYF. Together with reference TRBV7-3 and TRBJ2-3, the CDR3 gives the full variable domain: GAGVSQTPSNKVTEKGKYVELRCDPISGHTALYWYRQSLGQGPEFLIYFQGTGAADDSGLPNDRFFAVRPEGSVSTLKIQRTERGDSAVYLCASSSSHSTDTQYFGPGTRLTVL.

CDR3 in DNA: TGTGCCAGCAGCTTAGGGGGAGGGGACCTGCAGTTCTTC. Protein sequence: CASSLGGGDLQFF. The V call is TRBV7-8, the J call TRBJ2-1, with 7 bases matching TRBD2. Germline CDR1 SGHVS, CDR2 FQNEAQ. The CDR3 sequence is 13 residues long. J lost 12 bases, V lost 1 base, and 6 bases had no gene match.

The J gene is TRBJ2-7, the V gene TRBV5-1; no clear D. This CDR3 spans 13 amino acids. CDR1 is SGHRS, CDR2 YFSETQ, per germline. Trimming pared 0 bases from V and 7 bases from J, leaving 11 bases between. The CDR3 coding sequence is TGCGCCAGCAGCTTGGACTACCTTGGGGAGCAGTACTTC. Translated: CASSLDYLGEQYF.

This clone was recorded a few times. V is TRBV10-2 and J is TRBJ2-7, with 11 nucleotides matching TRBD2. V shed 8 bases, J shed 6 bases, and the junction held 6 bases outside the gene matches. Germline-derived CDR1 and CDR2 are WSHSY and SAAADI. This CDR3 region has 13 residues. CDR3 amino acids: CASGGLAVVEQYF. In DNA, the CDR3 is TGCGCCAGCGGGGGACTAGCGGTTGTCGAGCAGTACTTC.

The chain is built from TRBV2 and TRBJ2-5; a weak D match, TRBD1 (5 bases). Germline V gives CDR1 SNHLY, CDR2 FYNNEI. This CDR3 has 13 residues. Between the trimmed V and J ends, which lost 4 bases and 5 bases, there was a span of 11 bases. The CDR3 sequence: CASSGGRQETQYF. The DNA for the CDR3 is TGTGCCAGCAGTGGGGGCAGACAGGAGACCCAGTACTTC. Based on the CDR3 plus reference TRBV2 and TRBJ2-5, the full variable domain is EPEVTQTPSHQVTQMGQEVILRCVPISNHLYFYWYRQILGQKVEFLVSFYNNEISEKSEIFDDQFSVERPDGSNFTLKIRSTKLEDSAMYFCASSGGRQETQYFGPGTRLLVL.

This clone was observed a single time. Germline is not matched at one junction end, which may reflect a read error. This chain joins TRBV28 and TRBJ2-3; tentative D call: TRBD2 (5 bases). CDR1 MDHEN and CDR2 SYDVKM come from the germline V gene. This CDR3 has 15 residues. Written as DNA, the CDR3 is TGTGCCAGCAGTTGGACTGTGGCCGACACATATACGCAGTATTTT. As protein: CASSWTVADTYTQYF.

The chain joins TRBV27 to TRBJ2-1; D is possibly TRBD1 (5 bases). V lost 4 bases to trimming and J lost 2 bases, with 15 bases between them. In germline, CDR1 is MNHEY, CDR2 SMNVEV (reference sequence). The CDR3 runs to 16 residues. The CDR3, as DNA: TGTGCCAGCAGTTCAATAGGTACCAGGGCCTACAATGAGCAGTTCTTC. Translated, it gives CASSSIGTRAYNEQFF.

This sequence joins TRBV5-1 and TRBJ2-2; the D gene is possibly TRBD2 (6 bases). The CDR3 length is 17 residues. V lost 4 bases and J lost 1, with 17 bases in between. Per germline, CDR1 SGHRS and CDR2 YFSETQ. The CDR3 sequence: CASSRDSISQNTGELFF. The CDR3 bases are TGCGCCAGCAGCCGGGACTCAATAAGTCAGAACACCGGGGAGCTGTTTTTT.

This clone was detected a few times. CDR3: CASSQAGGSTDTQYF. CDR3 nucleotide sequence: TGTGCCAGCAGCCAAGCGGGGGGGAGCACAGATACGCAGTATTTT. This chain connects TRBV6-4 to TRBJ2-3, with 10 bases matching TRBD2. V shed 6 bases, J shed 0 bases, and the junction held 3 bases outside the gene matches. The CDR3 loop spans 15 amino acids. Per germline, CDR1 MRHNA and CDR2 SNTAGT.

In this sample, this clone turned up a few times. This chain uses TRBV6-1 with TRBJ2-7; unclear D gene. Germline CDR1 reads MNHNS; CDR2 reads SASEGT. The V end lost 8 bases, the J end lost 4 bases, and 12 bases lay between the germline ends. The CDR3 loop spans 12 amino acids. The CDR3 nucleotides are TGTGCCAGCCTAAGACAATCATACGAGCAGTACTTC. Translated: CASLRQSYEQYF.

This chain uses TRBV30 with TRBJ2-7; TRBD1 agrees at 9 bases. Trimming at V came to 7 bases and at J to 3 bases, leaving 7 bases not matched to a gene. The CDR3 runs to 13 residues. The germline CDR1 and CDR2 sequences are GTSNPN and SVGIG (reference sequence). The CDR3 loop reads CALGTGNDYEQYF. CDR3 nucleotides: TGTGCCTTGGGGACAGGGAATGACTACGAGCAGTACTTC.

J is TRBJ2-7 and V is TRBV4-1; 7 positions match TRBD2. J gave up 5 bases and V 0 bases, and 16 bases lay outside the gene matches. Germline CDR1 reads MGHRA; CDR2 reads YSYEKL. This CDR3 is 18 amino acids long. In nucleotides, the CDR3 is TGCGCCAGCAGCCAAGATTTGTTCGCCGGGGGAGGGATCCACGAGCAGTACTTC. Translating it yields CASSQDLFAGGGIHEQYF.

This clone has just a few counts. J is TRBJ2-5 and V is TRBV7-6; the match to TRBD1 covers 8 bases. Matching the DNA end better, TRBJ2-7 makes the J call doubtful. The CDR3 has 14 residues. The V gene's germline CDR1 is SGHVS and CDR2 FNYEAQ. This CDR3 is CASSTRTGTYEQYF. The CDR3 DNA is TGTGCCAGCAGCACGAGGACAGGGACCTACGAGCAGTACTTC.